The rows below give T cell receptor beta chains drawn from one sample of a study of blood T cells in healthy people across ages. Using its own MiXCR run on the 5' RACE reads, TCRdb lists one record per CDR3 protein. The sample contains approximately 1.5 million distinct CDR3 sequences, around 40% of which appear only once. Sequencing was done on a sample of blood. The receptors come from a woman aged 18-30 years in good health. The CDR3 runs from the conserved cysteine through the conserved F or W. A D gene is named only where the DNA matches it firmly. Where a row states a size, it is once, few, many or the class of an expanded clone; other rows omit it.

CDR3aa: CASSHPGTDRHREAFF
CDR3nt: TGCGCCAGCAGCCATCCCGGGACCGATAGACACCGTGAAGCTTTCTTT
d_gene: NA
len: 16
j_gene: TRBJ1-1
v_gene: TRBV4-3
abundance: NA

CDR3aa: CASSGRLALSETQYF
CDR3nt: TGTGCCAGCAGTGGCAGACTAGCTTTGTCGGAGACCCAGTACTTC
d_gene: TRBD2
len: 15
j_gene: TRBJ2-5
v_gene: TRBV12-3/TRBV12-4
abundance: NA

CDR3aa: CSVGVSPNQPQHF
CDR3nt: TGCAGCGTTGGGGTCTCTCCCAATCAGCCCCAGCATTTT
d_gene: NA
len: 13
j_gene: TRBJ1-5
v_gene: TRBV29-1
abundance: NA

CDR3aa: CASSLGWWGNQPQHF
CDR3nt: TGTGCCAGCAGCTTAGGTTGGTGGGGAAATCAGCCCCAGCATTTT
d_gene: NA
len: 15
j_gene: TRBJ1-5
v_gene: TRBV7-2
abundance: NA

CDR3aa: CASTEDRKNTEAFF
CDR3nt: TGTGCCAGCACAGAGGACAGAAAGAACACTGAAGCTTTCTTT
d_gene: NA
len: 14
j_gene: TRBJ1-1
v_gene: TRBV12-3/TRBV12-4
abundance: few

CDR3aa: CASKEGENHLGGEAFF
CDR3nt: TGTGCCAGCAAGGAGGGGGAAAATCACCTTGGGGGTGAAGCTTTCTTT
d_gene: NA
len: 16
j_gene: TRBJ1-1
v_gene: TRBV7-9
abundance: NA

CDR3aa: CASSPSQGGTKLFF
CDR3nt: TGTGCTAGCAGCCCCTCTCAGGGGGGCACAAAACTGTTTTTT
d_gene: TRBD1
len: 14
j_gene: TRBJ1-4
v_gene: TRBV7-7
abundance: NA

CDR3aa: CASSSRGGWQFF
CDR3nt: TGTGCCAGCAGTTCTCGGGGAGGGTGGCAGTTCTTC
d_gene: TRBD2
len: 12
j_gene: TRBJ2-1
v_gene: TRBV6-2/TRBV6-3
abundance: few

CDR3aa: CSARQSGWYEQYF
CDR3nt: TGCAGTGCTAGACAATCCGGGTGGTACGAGCAGTACTTC
d_gene: NA
len: 13
j_gene: TRBJ2-7
v_gene: TRBV20-1
abundance: NA

CDR3aa: CASSLGGTGMTEAFF
CDR3nt: TGTGCCAGCAGCTTAGGAGGGACAGGAATGACTGAAGCTTTCTTT
d_gene: TRBD1
len: 15
j_gene: TRBJ1-1
v_gene: TRBV7-2
abundance: NA

CDR3aa: CATSDPRARTDTQYF
CDR3nt: TGTGCCACCAGTGACCCCAGGGCCCGCACAGATACGCAGTATTTT
d_gene: NA
len: 15
j_gene: TRBJ2-3
v_gene: TRBV24-1
abundance: few

CDR3aa: CASSSDRAIEKLFF
CDR3nt: TGCGCCAGCAGCTCCGACAGGGCGATCGAAAAACTGTTTTTT
d_gene: TRBD1
len: 14
j_gene: TRBJ1-4
v_gene: TRBV5-1
abundance: once

CDR3aa: CASSSRDQNQPQHF
CDR3nt: TGTGCCAGCAGTTCGAGAGATCAGAATCAGCCCCAGCATTTT
d_gene: NA
len: 14
j_gene: TRBJ1-5
v_gene: TRBV6-2/TRBV6-3
abundance: once

CDR3aa: CSAKRELSTDTQYF
CDR3nt: TGCAGCGCAAAGCGGGAGCTGAGCACAGATACGCAGTATTTT
d_gene: TRBD2
len: 14
j_gene: TRBJ2-3
v_gene: TRBV20-1
abundance: NA

CDR3aa: CATSRAGVAYEQYF
CDR3nt: TGTGCCACCAGCAGAGCAGGGGTTGCCTACGAGCAGTACTTC
d_gene: NA
len: 14
j_gene: TRBJ2-7
v_gene: TRBV15
abundance: few

CDR3aa: CASTKNRGANYNEQFF
CDR3nt: TGTGCCAGCACCAAAAACCGGGGGGCAAACTACAATGAGCAGTTCTTC
d_gene: NA
len: 16
j_gene: TRBJ2-1
v_gene: TRBV6-6
abundance: NA

CDR3aa: CSANKVGAEAFF
CDR3nt: TGCAGTGCCAACAAGGTCGGGGCTGAAGCTTTCTTT
d_gene: NA
len: 12
j_gene: TRBJ1-1
v_gene: TRBV20-1
abundance: NA

CDR3aa: CASSLAGDGSTDTQYF
CDR3nt: TGTGCCAGCAGCTTAGCGGGGGACGGAAGCACAGATACGCAGTATTTT
d_gene: NA
len: 16
j_gene: TRBJ2-3
v_gene: TRBV7-8
abundance: few

CDR3aa: CASSRDRTLSGANVLTF
CDR3nt: TGCGCCAGCAGCCGGGACCGTACCCTCTCTGGGGCCAACGTCCTGACTTTC
d_gene: NA
len: 17
j_gene: TRBJ2-6
v_gene: TRBV4-3
abundance: NA

CDR3aa: CASRGAGAGDTEAFF
CDR3nt: TGTGCCAGCAGGGGGGCCGGGGCTGGGGACACTGAAGCTTTCTTT
d_gene: NA
len: 15
j_gene: TRBJ1-1
v_gene: TRBV6-5
abundance: NA

CDR3aa: CASSLGVQGDEQYF
CDR3nt: TGCGCCAGCAGCTTGGGTGTACAGGGCGACGAGCAGTACTTC
d_gene: NA
len: 14
j_gene: TRBJ2-7
v_gene: TRBV5-1
abundance: few

CDR3aa: CASSQLTRRAEAFF
CDR3nt: TGCGCCAGCAGCCAACTTACAAGAAGGGCTGAAGCTTTCTTT
d_gene: NA
len: 14
j_gene: TRBJ1-1
v_gene: TRBV4-1
abundance: few

CDR3aa: CASSPRQGSTYEQYF
CDR3nt: TGTGCCAGCAGCCCGAGACAGGGAAGTACCTACGAGCAGTACTTC
d_gene: TRBD1
len: 15
j_gene: TRBJ2-7
v_gene: TRBV12-3/TRBV12-4
abundance: many

CDR3aa: CASRLLEMETQYF
CDR3nt: TGTGCCAGCCGTCTCTTGGAGATGGAGACCCAGTACTTC
d_gene: NA
len: 13
j_gene: TRBJ2-5
v_gene: TRBV27
abundance: few

CDR3aa: CASSLLTGEYSPLHF
CDR3nt: TGTGCCAGCAGCCTTCTGACAGGGGAGTACTCACCCCTCCACTTT
d_gene: TRBD1
len: 15
j_gene: TRBJ1-6
v_gene: TRBV7-2
abundance: NA

CDR3aa: CSAPLAGASNEQFF
CDR3nt: TGCAGTGCGCCGCTAGCGGGAGCCTCTAATGAGCAGTTCTTC
d_gene: TRBD2
len: 14
j_gene: TRBJ2-1
v_gene: TRBV20-1
abundance: NA

CDR3aa: CASSEDRGDGYTF
CDR3nt: TGTGCCAGCAGCGAGGACAGGGGAGACGGCTACACCTTC
d_gene: TRBD1
len: 13
j_gene: TRBJ1-2
v_gene: TRBV2
abundance: NA

CDR3aa: CASSLPPGSGPDTQYF
CDR3nt: TGTGCCAGCAGTTTACCCCCAGGGTCGGGCCCAGATACGCAGTATTTT
d_gene: NA
len: 16
j_gene: TRBJ2-3
v_gene: TRBV27
abundance: NA